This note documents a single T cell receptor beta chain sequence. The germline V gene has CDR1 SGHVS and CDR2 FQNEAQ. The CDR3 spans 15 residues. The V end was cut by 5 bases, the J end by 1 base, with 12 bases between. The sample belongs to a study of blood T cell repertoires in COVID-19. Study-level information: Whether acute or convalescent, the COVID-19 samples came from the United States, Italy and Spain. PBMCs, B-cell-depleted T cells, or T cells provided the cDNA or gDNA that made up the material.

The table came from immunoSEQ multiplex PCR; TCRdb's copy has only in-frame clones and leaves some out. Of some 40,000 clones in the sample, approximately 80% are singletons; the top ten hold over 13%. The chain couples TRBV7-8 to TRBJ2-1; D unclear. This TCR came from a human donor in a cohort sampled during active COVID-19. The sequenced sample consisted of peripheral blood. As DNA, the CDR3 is TGTGCCAGCAGCCCTCTCAGTGCTTCCTACAATGAGCAGTTCTTC. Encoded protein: CASSPLSASYNEQFF.